The clone carrying this T cell receptor beta chain was found once. These data come from a study of cytomegalovirus exposure and HLA in healthy donors. PCR employed 60 Vbeta and 13 Jbeta primers. Produced via immunoSEQ multiplex PCR; TCRdb's table is partial and in-frame only. The data hold 150,000 or so clones, with around 80% observed a single time. CDR3 length: 15 amino acids. The germline V gene has CDR1 SGHTS and CDR2 YDEGEE. The J segment lost 4 bases and the V segment lost 4 bases, leaving 7 bases of the junction unmatched. The sequencing input was PBMCs. This chain uses TRBV5-8 with TRBJ1-1; 10 bases fit TRBD1. This TCR was recovered from a woman in her forties or fifties in good health and CMV-seropositive. Written as DNA, the CDR3 is TGTGCCAGCAGCCAAGGGACAGGGGTTCCCACTGAAGCTTTCTTT. Its translation is CASSQGTGVPTEAFF.